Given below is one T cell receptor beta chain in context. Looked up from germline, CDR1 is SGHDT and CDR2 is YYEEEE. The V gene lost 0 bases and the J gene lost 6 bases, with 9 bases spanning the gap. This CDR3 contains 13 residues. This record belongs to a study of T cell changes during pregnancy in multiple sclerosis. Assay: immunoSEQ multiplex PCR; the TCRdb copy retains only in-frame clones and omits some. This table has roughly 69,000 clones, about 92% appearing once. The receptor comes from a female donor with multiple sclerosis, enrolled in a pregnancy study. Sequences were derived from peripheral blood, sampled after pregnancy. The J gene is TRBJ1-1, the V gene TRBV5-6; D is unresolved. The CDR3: CASSLARIPEAFF. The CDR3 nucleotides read TGTGCCAGCAGCTTGGCCAGGATCCCTGAAGCTTTCTTT.